These 2 T cell receptor beta chains came from one sample sequenced in a study of shared clonotypes between healthy human individuals (dated by TCRdb to the early 2020s). To prepare the library, the immunoSEQ multiplex PCR assay was applied. The clones in this table, taken by TCRdb from immuneACCESS, are in-frame only. Not every clone is retained; where verified, under half of the shortfall comes from an unresolved V gene, and the cause of the rest is unknown. This sample is represented by approximately 2.5 million clones; 93% of them were singletons. The top ten clones comprise around 0.37% of the sample. Source material: naive CD4+ T cells from PBMCs. The intended sense of this specimen's cell subset or site label: CD45RA+ positively selected. These receptors came from a man aged 18 to 29 in good health. Some clones in this sample may be carry-over from other donors' samples.

On this clone: Different DNA sequences within this sample yield the same CDR3. The chain recombines TRBV9 with TRBJ1-1, with D perhaps matching TRBD1 (6 bases). V lost 4 bases to trimming and J lost 1 base, with 11 bases between them. Germline CDR1 is SGDLS and CDR2 is YYNGEE. The CDR3 is 14 residues long. CDR3 sequence reads: CASSPRGGNTEAFF. In nucleotides, the CDR3 is TGTGCCAGCAGCCCTCGAGGGGGGAACACTGAAGCTTTCTTT.

The V and J genes are TRBV13 and TRBJ2-7; D unresolved. CDR3 size: 13 residues. CDR1 is PRHDT and CDR2 is FYEKMQ in the germline V gene (reference sequence). The V end was cut by 5 bases, the J end by 2 bases, with 10 bases between. The CDR3 loop is CASSPSRAYEQYF. The DNA for the CDR3 is TGTGCCAGCAGCCCCTCCCGGGCCTACGAGCAGTACTTC. The variable domain in full, completed from reference TRBV13 and TRBJ2-7, reads AAGVIQSPRHLIKEKRETATLKCYPIPRHDTVYWYQQGPGQDPQFLISFYEKMQSDKGSIPDRFSAQQFSDYHSELNMSSLELGDSALYFCASSPSRAYEQYFGPGTRLTVT.